This TCR beta chain was retrieved from a study of neurological immune-mediated disorders. Study findings and constraints: While HTLV-1-associated myelopathy showed the greatest TCR clonal expansion, multiple sclerosis showed the least, falling below healthy controls.

The table lists this clonotype with many counts. Its target is unknown. V lost 0 bases and J lost 8; bases outside the gene matches: 13. CDR1 and CDR2 from the germline V gene are SGHRS and YFSETQ. The CDR3 loop spans 17 amino acids. TCRdb re-analysed the 5' RACE reads in MiXCR, keeping a single row per CDR3 protein. The repertoire holds over 70,000 distinct CDR3 sequences, with roughly 10% as singletons. Time point of the sample: longitudinal time-point 1 (baseline). Material: PBMCs. This TCR was recovered from a young man in good health. The chain links TRBV5-1 to TRBJ2-4; 8 nucleotides line up with TRBD2. CDR3 loop: CASSLAGGPGQGDIQYF. CDR3 nucleotide sequence: TGCGCCAGCAGCTTGGCGGGAGGGCCGGGTCAAGGAGACATTCAGTACTTC.